This TCR beta chain was identified in a study of cytotoxic CD8 clonotypes in ibrutinib-treated CLL. V dropped 6 bases and J dropped 0 bases, with 12 bases sitting between them. Germline lookup yields CDR1 SGHTA and CDR2 FQGNSA. The CDR3 has 15 residues. Assay: immunoSEQ multiplex PCR; the TCRdb copy retains only in-frame clones and omits some. The sample shows around 310,000 clones, roughly 80% of them seen only once. The chain uses TRBV7-2 and TRBJ1-3; D not resolved. This receptor was obtained from a human donor with chronic lymphocytic leukemia. The material sequenced was PBMCs, taken before ibrutinib treatment. The CDR3 region has the DNA TGTGCCAGCAGTCGAGAGCTCCTCTCTGGAAACACCATATATTTT. Its translation is CASSRELLSGNTIYF. Supplemented by reference TRBV7-2 and TRBJ1-3, the full variable domain reads GAGVSQSPSNKVTEKGKDVELRCDPISGHTALYWYRQSLGQGLEFLIYFQGNSAPDKSGLPSDRFSAERTGGSVSTLTIQRTQQEDSAVYLCASSRELLSGNTIYFGEGSWLTVV.